This T cell receptor (beta chain) was recovered during a study of response to subunit inactivated influenza vaccine. In the case of this clonotype: Antigen unknown.

TCRdb ran MiXCR on the RT-PCR reads and lists one entry per CDR3 protein. The top ten hold roughly 10% of the sample, which has about 800,000 distinct CDR3 sequences, about 20% seen once. Study-level findings and limits: That few new T cells are recruited by each seasonal influenza vaccination was the authors' suggestion.

The ends were cut back, 2 bases at V and 4 bases at J, with 9 bases in the middle. The germline V gene encodes CDR1 LNHNV and CDR2 YYDKDF (reference sequence). The CDR3 contains 15 residues. Sequences were derived from PBMCs from blood, sampled around 5 days after vaccination. The chain joins TRBV15 to TRBJ2-6; D unclear. This receptor was taken from a man in his forties or fifties who received an inactivated influenza vaccine. The CDR3 coding sequence is TGTGCCACCAGCAGACCCACCGCCGGGGCCAACGTCCTGACTTTC. Amino acids: CATSRPTAGANVLTF.